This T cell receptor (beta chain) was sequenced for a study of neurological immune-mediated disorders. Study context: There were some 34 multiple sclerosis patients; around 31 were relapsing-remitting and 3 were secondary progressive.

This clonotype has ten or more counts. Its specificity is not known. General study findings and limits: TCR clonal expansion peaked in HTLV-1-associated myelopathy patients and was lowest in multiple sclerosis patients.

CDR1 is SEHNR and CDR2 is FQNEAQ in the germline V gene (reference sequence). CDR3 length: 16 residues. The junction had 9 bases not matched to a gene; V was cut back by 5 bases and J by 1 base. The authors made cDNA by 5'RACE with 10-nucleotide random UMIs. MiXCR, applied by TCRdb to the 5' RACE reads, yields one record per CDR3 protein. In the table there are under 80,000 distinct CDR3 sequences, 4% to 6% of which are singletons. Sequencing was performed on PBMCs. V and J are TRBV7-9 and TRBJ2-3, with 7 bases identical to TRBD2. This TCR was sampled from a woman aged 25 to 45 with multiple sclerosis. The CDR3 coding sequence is TGTGCCAGCAGCCCAGGCCCTAGCGGAGGCACAGATACGCAGTATTTT. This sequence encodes CASSPGPSGGTDTQYF.